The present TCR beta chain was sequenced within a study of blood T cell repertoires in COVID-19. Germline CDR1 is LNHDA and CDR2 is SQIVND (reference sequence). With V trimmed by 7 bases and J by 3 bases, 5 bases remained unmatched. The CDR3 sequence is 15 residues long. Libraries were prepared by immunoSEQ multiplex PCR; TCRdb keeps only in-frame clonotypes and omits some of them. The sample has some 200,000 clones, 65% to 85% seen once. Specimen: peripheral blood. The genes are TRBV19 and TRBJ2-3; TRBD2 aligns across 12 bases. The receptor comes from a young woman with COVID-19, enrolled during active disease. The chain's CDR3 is CASIPSGRGTDTQYF. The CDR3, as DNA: TGTGCCAGTATCCCTAGCGGGAGGGGTACAGATACGCAGTATTTT.